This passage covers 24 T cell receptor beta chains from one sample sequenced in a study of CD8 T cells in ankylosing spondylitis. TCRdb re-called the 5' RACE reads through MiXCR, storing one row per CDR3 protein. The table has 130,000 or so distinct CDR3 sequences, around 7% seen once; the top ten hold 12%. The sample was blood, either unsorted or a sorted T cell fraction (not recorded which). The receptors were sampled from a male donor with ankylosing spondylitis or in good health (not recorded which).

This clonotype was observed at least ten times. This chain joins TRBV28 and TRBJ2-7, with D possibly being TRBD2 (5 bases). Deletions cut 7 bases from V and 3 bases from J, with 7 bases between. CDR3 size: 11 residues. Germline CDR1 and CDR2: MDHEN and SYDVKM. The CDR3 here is CASTRDYEQYF. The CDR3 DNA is TGTGCCAGCACGAGGGACTACGAGCAGTACTTC.

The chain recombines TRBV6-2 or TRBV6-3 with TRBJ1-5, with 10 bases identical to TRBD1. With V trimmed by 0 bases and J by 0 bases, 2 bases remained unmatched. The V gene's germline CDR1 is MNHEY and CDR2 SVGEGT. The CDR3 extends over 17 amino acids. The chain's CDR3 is CASSYSGQGVSNQPQHF. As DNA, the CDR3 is TGTGCCAGCAGTTACTCCGGACAGGGGGTTAGCAATCAGCCCCAGCATTTT.

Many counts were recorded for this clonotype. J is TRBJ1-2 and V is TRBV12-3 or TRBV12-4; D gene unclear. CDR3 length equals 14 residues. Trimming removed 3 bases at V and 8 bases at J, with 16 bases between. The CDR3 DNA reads TGTGCCAGCAGTTTGTTTCGGATCGGGGAAGGCTACACCTTC. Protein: CASSLFRIGEGYTF.

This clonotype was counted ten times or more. As DNA, the CDR3 is TGTGCCAGCAGACCAGCCCAAGCCGCGAACACCGGGGAGCTGTTTTTT. This gives the protein CASRPAQAANTGELFF. The chain employs TRBV6-1 and TRBJ2-2, with D unclear. V shed 6 bases and J shed 0 bases, with 14 bases lying between them. The CDR3 is 16 residues long. Germline V gene lookup returns CDR1 MNHNS and CDR2 SASEGT.

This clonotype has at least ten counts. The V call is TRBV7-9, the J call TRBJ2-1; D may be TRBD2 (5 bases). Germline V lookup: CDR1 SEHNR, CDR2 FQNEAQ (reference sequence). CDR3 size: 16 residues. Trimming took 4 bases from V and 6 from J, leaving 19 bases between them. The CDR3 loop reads CASSYLPDSARNEQFF. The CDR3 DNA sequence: TGTGCCAGCAGCTACCTACCGGACTCCGCACGCAATGAGCAGTTCTTC. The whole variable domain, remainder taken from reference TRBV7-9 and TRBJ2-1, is DTGVSQNPRHKITKRGQNVTFRCDPISEHNRLYWYRQTLGQGPEFLTYFQNEAQLEKSRLLSDRFSAERPKGSFSTLEIQRTEQGDSAMYLCASSYLPDSARNEQFFGPGTRLTVL.

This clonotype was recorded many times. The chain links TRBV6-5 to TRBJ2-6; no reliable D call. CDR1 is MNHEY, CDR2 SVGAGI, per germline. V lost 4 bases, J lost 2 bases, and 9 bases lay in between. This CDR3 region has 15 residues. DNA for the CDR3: TGTGCCAGCAGTTCGCCGGGCACTGGGGCCAACGTCCTGACTTTC. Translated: CASSSPGTGANVLTF.

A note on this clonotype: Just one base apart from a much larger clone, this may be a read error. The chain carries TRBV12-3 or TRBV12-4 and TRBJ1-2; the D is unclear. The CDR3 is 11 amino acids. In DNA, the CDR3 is TGTCCCAGCGAATTTAACTATGGCTACACCTTC. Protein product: CPSEFNYGYTF.

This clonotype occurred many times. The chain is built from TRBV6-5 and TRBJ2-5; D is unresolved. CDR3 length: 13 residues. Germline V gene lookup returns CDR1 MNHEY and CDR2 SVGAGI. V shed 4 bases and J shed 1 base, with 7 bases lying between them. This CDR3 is CASSWSVQETQYF. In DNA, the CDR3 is TGTGCCAGCAGTTGGTCGGTCCAAGAGACCCAGTACTTC.

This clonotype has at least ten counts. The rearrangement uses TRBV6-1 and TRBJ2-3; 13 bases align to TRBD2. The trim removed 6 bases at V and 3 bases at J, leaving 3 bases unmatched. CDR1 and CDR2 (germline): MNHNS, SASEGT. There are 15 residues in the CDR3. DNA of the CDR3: TGTGCCAGCAGATGGACTAGCGGGAGAACAGATACGCAGTATTTT. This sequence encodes CASRWTSGRTDTQYF.

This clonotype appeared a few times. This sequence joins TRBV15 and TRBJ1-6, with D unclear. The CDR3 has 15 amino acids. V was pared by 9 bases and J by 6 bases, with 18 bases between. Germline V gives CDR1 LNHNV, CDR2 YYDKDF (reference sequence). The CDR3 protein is CATSIGRQTNSPLHF. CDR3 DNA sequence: TGTGCCACGTCAATTGGACGGCAGACTAATTCACCCCTCCACTTT.

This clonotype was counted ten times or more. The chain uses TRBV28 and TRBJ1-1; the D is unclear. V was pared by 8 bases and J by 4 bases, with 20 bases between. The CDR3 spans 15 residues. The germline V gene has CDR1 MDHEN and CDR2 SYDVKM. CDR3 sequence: CASSNPPGGVTEAFF. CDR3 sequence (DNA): TGTGCCAGCTCCAACCCCCCCGGTGGGGTCACTGAAGCTTTCTTT. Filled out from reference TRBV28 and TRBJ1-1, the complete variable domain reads DVKVTQSSRYLVKRTGEKVFLECVQDMDHENMFWYRQDPGLGLRLIYFSYDVKMKEKGDIPEGYSVSREKKERFSLILESASTNQTSMYLCASSNPPGGVTEAFFGQGTRLTVV.

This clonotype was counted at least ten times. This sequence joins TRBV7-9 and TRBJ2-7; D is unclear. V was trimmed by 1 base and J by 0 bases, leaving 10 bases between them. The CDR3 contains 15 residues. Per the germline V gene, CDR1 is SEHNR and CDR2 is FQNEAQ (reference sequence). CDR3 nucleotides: TGTGCCAGCAGCTTAGGGGCCAGTAGCTCCTACGAGCAGTACTTC. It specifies CASSLGASSSYEQYF.

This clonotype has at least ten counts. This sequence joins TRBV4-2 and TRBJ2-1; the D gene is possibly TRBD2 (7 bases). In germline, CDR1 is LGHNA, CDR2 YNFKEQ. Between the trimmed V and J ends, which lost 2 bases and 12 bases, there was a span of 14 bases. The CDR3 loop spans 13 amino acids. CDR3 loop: CASSQRGGGWQFF. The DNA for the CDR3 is TGTGCCAGCAGCCAAAGGGGGGGAGGTTGGCAGTTCTTC.

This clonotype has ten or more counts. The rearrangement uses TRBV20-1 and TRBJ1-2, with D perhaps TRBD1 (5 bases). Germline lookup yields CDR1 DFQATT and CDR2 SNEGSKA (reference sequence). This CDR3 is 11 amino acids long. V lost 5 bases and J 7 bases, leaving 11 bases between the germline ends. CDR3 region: CSAVDSSGYTF. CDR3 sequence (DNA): TGCAGTGCTGTCGACAGTAGTGGCTACACCTTC.

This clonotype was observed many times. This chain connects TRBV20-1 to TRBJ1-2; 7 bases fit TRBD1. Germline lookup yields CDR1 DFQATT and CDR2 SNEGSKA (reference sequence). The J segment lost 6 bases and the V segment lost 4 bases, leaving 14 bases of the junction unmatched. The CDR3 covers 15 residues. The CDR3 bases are TGCAGTGCTACCCAACCGGGAAAGACAGGGAATGGCTACACCTTC. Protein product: CSATQPGKTGNGYTF.

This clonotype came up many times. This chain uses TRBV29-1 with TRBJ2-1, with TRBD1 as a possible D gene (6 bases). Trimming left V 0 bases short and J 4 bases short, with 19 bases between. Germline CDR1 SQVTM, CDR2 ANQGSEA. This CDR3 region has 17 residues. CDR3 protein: CSVEDTVYKGEYNEQFF. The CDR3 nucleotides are TGCAGCGTTGAAGACACAGTGTATAAGGGGGAGTACAATGAGCAGTTCTTC.

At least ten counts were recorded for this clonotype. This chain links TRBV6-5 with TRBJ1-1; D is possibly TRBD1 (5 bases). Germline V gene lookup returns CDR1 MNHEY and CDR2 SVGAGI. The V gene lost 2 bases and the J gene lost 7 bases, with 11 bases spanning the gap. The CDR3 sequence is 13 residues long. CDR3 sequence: CASSYGQGFEAFF. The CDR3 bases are TGTGCCAGCAGTTACGGGCAGGGTTTTGAAGCTTTCTTT.

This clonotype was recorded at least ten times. CDR3 sequence: CASSPGTTGELFF. For the CDR3, the DNA is TGTGCCAGCTCACCGGGGACGACCGGGGAGCTGTTTTTT. The genes are TRBV18 and TRBJ2-2; D may be TRBD1 or TRBD2 (5 bases each). V shed 3 bases and J shed 5 bases, with 7 bases lying between them. The CDR3 runs 13 residues. CDR1 is KGHSH, CDR2 LQKENI, per germline.

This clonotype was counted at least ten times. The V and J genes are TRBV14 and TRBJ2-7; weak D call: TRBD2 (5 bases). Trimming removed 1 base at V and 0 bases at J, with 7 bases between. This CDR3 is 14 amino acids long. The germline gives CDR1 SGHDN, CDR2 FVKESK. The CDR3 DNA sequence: TGTGCCAGCAGCCAAGCGGGAAGCTCCTACGAGCAGTACTTC. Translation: CASSQAGSSYEQYF.

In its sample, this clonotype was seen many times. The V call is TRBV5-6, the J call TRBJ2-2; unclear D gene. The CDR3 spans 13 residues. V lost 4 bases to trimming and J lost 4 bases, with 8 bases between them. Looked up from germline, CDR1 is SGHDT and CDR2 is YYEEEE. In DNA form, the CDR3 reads TGTGCCAGCAGCCAGGATCCCACCGGGGAGCTGTTTTTT. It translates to CASSQDPTGELFF.

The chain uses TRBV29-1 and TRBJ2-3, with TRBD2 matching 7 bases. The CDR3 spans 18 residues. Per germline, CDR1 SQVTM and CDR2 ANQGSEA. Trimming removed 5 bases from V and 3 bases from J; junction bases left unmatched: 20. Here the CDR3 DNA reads TGCAGCGTTCCACAGCCAAAATTGACTAGCCGGAGTACAGATACGCAGTATTTT. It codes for CSVPQPKLTSRSTDTQYF.

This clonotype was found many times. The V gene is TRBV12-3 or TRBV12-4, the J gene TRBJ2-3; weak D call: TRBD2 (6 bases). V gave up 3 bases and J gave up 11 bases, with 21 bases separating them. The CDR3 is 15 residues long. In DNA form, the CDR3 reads TGTGCCAGCAGTTTTCACTGGGGACTCCAGAGAGAGCAGTATTTT. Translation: CASSFHWGLQREQYF.

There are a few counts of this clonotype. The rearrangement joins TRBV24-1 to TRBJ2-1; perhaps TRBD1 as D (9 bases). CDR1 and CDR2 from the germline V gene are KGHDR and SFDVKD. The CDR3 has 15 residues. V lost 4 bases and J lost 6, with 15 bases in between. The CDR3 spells CATSDLAGQGNEQFF. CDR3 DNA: TGTGCCACCAGTGACTTAGCGGGACAGGGCAATGAGCAGTTCTTC.

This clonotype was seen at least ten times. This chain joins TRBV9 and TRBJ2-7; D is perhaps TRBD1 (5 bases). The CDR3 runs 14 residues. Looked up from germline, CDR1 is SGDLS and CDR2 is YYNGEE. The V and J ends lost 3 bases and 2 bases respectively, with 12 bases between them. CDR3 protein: CASSADSRTYEQYF. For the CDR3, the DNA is TGTGCCAGCAGCGCCGACAGTAGAACCTACGAGCAGTACTTC.